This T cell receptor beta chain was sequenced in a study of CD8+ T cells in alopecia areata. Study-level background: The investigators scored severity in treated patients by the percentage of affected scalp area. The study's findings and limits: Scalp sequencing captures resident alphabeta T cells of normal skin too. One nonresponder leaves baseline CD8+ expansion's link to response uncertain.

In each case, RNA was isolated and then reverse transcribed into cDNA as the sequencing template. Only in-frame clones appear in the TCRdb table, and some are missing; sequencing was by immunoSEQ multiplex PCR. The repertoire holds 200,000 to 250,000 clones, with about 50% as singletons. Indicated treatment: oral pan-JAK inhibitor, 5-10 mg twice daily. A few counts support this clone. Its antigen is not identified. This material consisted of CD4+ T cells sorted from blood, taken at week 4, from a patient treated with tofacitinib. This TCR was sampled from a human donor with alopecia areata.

This CDR3 reads CSVAPGQAEAFF. The CDR3 nucleotides read TGCAGCGTTGCACCTGGACAGGCAGAAGCTTTCTTT. V usage is TRBV29-1 and J usage is TRBJ1-1, with TRBD1 identical over 7 bases. There are 12 residues in the CDR3. V trimming: 4 bases; J trimming: 8 bases; junction bases outside the gene matches: 7. The germline V gene encodes CDR1 SQVTM and CDR2 ANQGSEA. The full variable domain, rest sourced from reference TRBV29-1 and TRBJ1-1, is SAVISQKPSRDICQRGTSLTIQCQVDSQVTMMFWYRQQPGQSLTLIATANQGSEATYESGFVIDKFPISRPNLTFSTLTVSNMSPEDSSIYLCSVAPGQAEAFFGQGTRLTVV.